The entry below describes one T cell receptor (beta chain). TCR beta was sequenced from blood CD8+ and CD4+ T cells. Negative magnetic isolation gave CD8+ and CD4+ cells; FACS enriched CD8+ TEMRA. RNA was extracted with the RNeasy kit, and a quantity of roughly 0.5 to 1 ug was reverse transcribed using random hexamers. Each CDR3 protein gets one entry after TCRdb re-called the immunoSEQ multiplex PCR reads with MiXCR. Of about 210,000 distinct CDR3 sequences in the sample, 95% were seen once. These data are taken from a study of CD8 T cells in Susac syndrome. This receptor was obtained from a human donor with multiple sclerosis. Input material: CD4+ T cells from PBMCs.

The chain's CDR3 is CASSSTRLAADTQYF. The CDR3 DNA sequence: TGTGCCAGCAGCTCCACGCGACTAGCGGCAGATACGCAGTATTTT. The gene calls are TRBV7-2 and TRBJ2-3; 9 bases are shared with TRBD2. CDR1 and CDR2 from the germline V gene are SGHTA and FQGNSA. Germline trimming cut 4 bases from V and 4 bases from J; bases unmatched to any gene: 6. This CDR3 has 15 residues. Together with reference TRBV7-2 and TRBJ2-3, the CDR3 gives the full variable domain: GAGVSQSPSNKVTEKGKDVELRCDPISGHTALYWYRQSLGQGLEFLIYFQGNSAPDKSGLPSDRFSAERTGGSVSTLTIQRTQQEDSAVYLCASSSTRLAADTQYFGPGTRLTVL.